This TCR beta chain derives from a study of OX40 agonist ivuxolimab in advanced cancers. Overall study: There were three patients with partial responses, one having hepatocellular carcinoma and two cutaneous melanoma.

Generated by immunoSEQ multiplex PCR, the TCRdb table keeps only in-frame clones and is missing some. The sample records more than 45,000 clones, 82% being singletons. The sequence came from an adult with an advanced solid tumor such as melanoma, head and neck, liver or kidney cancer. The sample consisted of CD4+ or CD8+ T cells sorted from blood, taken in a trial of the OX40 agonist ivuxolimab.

CDR3 DNA sequence: TGTGCCAGCAGCCACAACAGTGGGTCTAATGAAAAACTGTTTTTT. This translates into CASSHNSGSNEKLFF. The chain couples TRBV2 to TRBJ1-4; no definite D call. V was cut by 6 bases and J by 3 bases, with 14 bases left in between. Germline V gives CDR1 SNHLY, CDR2 FYNNEI. The CDR3 loop spans 15 amino acids. The variable domain in full, with the rest retrieved from reference TRBV2 and TRBJ1-4, is EPEVTQTPSHQVTQMGQEVILRCVPISNHLYFYWYRQILGQKVEFLVSFYNNEISEKSEIFDDQFSVERPDGSNFTLKIRSTKLEDSAMYFCASSHNSGSNEKLFFGSGTQLSVL.